These 4 T cell receptor beta chains came from one sample sequenced in a study of post-analysis software for immune sequencing data. TCR beta cDNA libraries had unique molecular identifiers. TCRdb fed the PCR reads into MiXCR, producing one record per CDR3 protein. Of hundreds of thousands of distinct CDR3 sequences listed, 40% to 50% are singletons. Their antigens remain unidentified. Study results and caveats: Comparison of patients with controls showed a handful of TRBV segments more frequent in patients, TRBV5-6, TRBV5-1 and TRBV20-1 among them.

The sample was blood. These receptors all stem from a girl aged 5-17 years with multiple sclerosis.

In its sample, this clonotype was seen a few times. The chain employs TRBV4-2 and TRBJ2-3; 10 positions match TRBD2. This CDR3 comprises 17 residues. Trimming took 1 base from V and 4 from J; bases not matched to a gene: 8. The V gene's germline CDR1 is LGHNA and CDR2 YNFKEQ. This CDR3 reads CASSQAGASGGADTQYF. As DNA, the CDR3 is TGTGCCAGCAGCCAAGCGGGAGCTAGCGGGGGCGCAGATACGCAGTATTTT.

The V and J genes are TRBV20-1 and TRBJ2-3; D might be TRBD1 (6 bases). Looked up from germline, CDR1 is DFQATT and CDR2 is SNEGSKA (reference sequence). The CDR3 extends over 11 amino acids. V shed 7 bases and J shed 6 bases, with 11 bases lying between them. This CDR3 reads CSGGLGDTQYF. CDR3 in DNA: TGCAGTGGGGGGCTCGGGGATACGCAGTATTTT.

CDR3 loop: CASTPGEYGGTDTQYF. The CDR3 DNA sequence: TGTGCCAGCACCCCGGGGGAGTACGGGGGCACAGATACGCAGTATTTT. The chain combines TRBV12-3 or TRBV12-4 with TRBJ2-3; a possible D gene is TRBD2 (6 bases). Trimming took 7 bases from V and 1 from J, leaving 18 bases between them. CDR3 size: 16 residues.

This chain connects TRBV7-3 to TRBJ2-1; 10 positions match TRBD2. Germline CDR1 SGHTA, CDR2 FQGTGA. V dropped 5 bases and J dropped 4; count of bases not matched to a gene: 8. This CDR3 has 16 amino acids. CDR3: CASSPGPSGGYNEQFF. CDR3 in DNA: TGTGCCAGCAGCCCAGGCCCTAGCGGGGGATACAATGAGCAGTTCTTC.